Below, 30 T cell receptor beta chains from the same sample are listed, as sequenced in a study of long-term antiretroviral therapy in people with HIV. Researchers ran immunoSEQ v3.0 at survey level. The method was immunoSEQ multiplex PCR; TCRdb's version includes in-frame clones alone and lacks a portion of them. This sample has roughly 18,000 clones, with 85% to 90% found just once. The material was unsorted PBMCs, obtained 4.2 years after starting antiretroviral therapy. These receptors were obtained from a man in his fifties or sixties with HIV.

The rearrangement links TRBV5-4 to TRBJ2-2; a weak D match, TRBD2 (5 bases). The V gene's germline CDR1 is SGHNT and CDR2 YYREEE (reference sequence). The CDR3 has 15 residues. Trimming stripped 5 bases from V and 7 bases from J, with 18 bases between. This chain's CDR3 is CASRPGFSLNGELFF. The CDR3, as DNA: TGTGCCAGCAGACCGGGATTCAGCCTGAACGGGGAGCTGTTTTTT.

The chain carries TRBV19 and TRBJ1-3, with TRBD1 identical over 9 bases. This CDR3 has 14 residues. Germline V gene data show CDR1 as LNHDA and CDR2 as SQIVND (reference sequence). Trimming removed 6 bases from V and 4 bases from J; junction bases left unmatched: 4. CDR3 residues: CASRLQGAGNTIYF. CDR3 bases: TGTGCCAGTAGACTACAGGGGGCCGGAAACACCATATATTTT.

The chain recombines TRBV11-2 with TRBJ2-7; D is ambiguous. The V gene's germline CDR1 is SGHAT and CDR2 FQNNGV. The ends were cut back, 5 bases at V and 1 base at J, with 9 bases in the middle. CDR3 length: 13 residues. DNA of the CDR3: TGTGCCAGCAGCCAACCCGAGTCCTACGAGCAGTACTTC. Amino acids: CASSQPESYEQYF.

This clone was observed a few times. The gene calls are TRBV29-1 and TRBJ1-1; TRBD1 is a possible D gene (6 bases). Germline assignment: CDR1 SQVTM and CDR2 ANQGSEA. The CDR3 totals 12 residues. The CDR3 region has the DNA TGCCTGGGGCTGGACAGTAACACTGAAGCTTTCTTT. Protein: CLGLDSNTEAFF.

The chain couples TRBV9 to TRBJ1-2; maybe TRBD1 (6 bases). The germline V gene has CDR1 SGDLS and CDR2 YYNGEE. Trimming stripped 0 bases from V and 8 bases from J, with 17 bases between. CDR3 length: 15 amino acids. The CDR3 loop reads CASSVASGEVGGYTF. In nucleotides, the CDR3 is TGTGCCAGCAGCGTAGCTTCAGGGGAAGTGGGAGGCTACACCTTC.

This chain links TRBV11-2 with TRBJ2-2; D may be TRBD1 or TRBD2 (6 bases each). CDR3 length: 15 residues. Trimming stripped 7 bases from V and 5 bases from J, with 17 bases between. From germline, CDR1 is SGHAT and CDR2 FQNNGV. The CDR3 DNA reads as TGTGCCAGCACCCCTCTTGGGGGGCTTACCGGGGAGCTGTTTTTT. This sequence encodes CASTPLGGLTGELFF.

The chain is built from TRBV10-2 and TRBJ1-1; TRBD1 aligns across 9 bases. V dropped 7 bases and J dropped 3; count of bases not matched to a gene: 6. The germline V gene has CDR1 WSHSY and CDR2 SAAADI. There are 14 residues in the CDR3. CDR3 sequence: CASKGQGRDTEAFF. The DNA for the CDR3 is TGCGCCAGCAAAGGACAGGGGAGGGACACTGAAGCTTTCTTT.

In the case of this clone: Compared with germline, one end of the junction differs, possibly owing to a read error. The gene calls are TRBV5-8 and TRBJ1-3, with D unclear. CDR1 SGHTS and CDR2 YDEGEE come from the germline V gene. This CDR3 is built from 12 residues. CDR3 protein: CVSSPRANTIYF. The DNA for the CDR3 is TGTGTCAGCAGTCCACGGGCGAACACCATATATTTT.

The chain couples TRBV6-4 to TRBJ1-1; D call uncertain. V gave up 0 bases and J gave up 0 bases, with 2 bases separating them. The CDR3 has 13 residues. From germline, CDR1 is MRHNA and CDR2 SNTAGT. CDR3 region: CASSDSLNTEAFF. The CDR3 DNA is TGTGCCAGCAGTGACTCTTTGAACACTGAAGCTTTCTTT.

This clone was counted a single time. The chain carries TRBV6-7 and TRBJ1-5; 9 bases align to TRBD1. TRBV6-7 is given ORF status, its function remaining uncertain. With V trimmed by 4 bases and J by 3 bases, 22 bases remained unmatched. CDR3 size: 21 residues. Here the CDR3 reads CASSSPRHTGGAAGPNQPQHF. The CDR3 nucleotides are TGTGCCAGCAGTTCTCCTCGACACACAGGGGGCGCGGCTGGACCCAATCAGCCCCAGCATTTT.

CDR3 nucleotides: TGTGCCAGCAGTGCCACTAGCGGGGTTACCACCGGGGAGCTGTTTTTT. Residues: CASSATSGVTTGELFF. The chain couples TRBV27 to TRBJ2-2, with 10 positions matching TRBD2. The V gene's germline CDR1 is MNHEY and CDR2 SMNVEV (reference sequence). J lost 4 bases, V lost 5 bases, and 7 bases had no gene match. This CDR3 spans 16 amino acids.

The chain links TRBV5-1 to TRBJ1-4, with 9 positions matching TRBD1. The ends lost 4 bases at V and 4 bases at J; junction bases unmatched: 5. Germline CDR1 reads SGHRS; CDR2 reads YFSETQ. This CDR3 is 15 amino acids long. The CDR3, as DNA: TGCGCCAGCAGCCGGGGACAGGGAAATAATGAAAAACTGTTTTTT. This gives the protein CASSRGQGNNEKLFF.

The chain joins TRBV5-1 to TRBJ2-7; 10 bases map to TRBD1. Germline V gene lookup returns CDR1 SGHRS and CDR2 YFSETQ. The V and J ends lost 4 bases and 4 bases, in that order; junction bases with no gene match: 11. The CDR3 covers 16 residues. The CDR3: CASSKGTGAGGYEQYF. CDR3 in DNA: TGCGCCAGCAGCAAGGGGACAGGGGCCGGTGGTTACGAGCAGTACTTC.

The CDR3 coding sequence is TGTGCCAGCAGCCCACTCCGGGACAGGAGGAACAGCAATCAGCCCCAGCATTTT. This sequence encodes CASSPLRDRRNSNQPQHF. The chain has TRBV7-8 and TRBJ1-5; 8 bases are a match to TRBD1. The CDR3 has 18 amino acids. Trimming removed 5 bases from V and 1 base from J; junction bases left unmatched: 13. Germline V CDR1 and CDR2: SGHVS, FQNEAQ. Full variable domain (outside the CDR3, taken from reference TRBV7-8 and TRBJ1-5): GAGVSQSPRYKVAKRGQDVALRCDPISGHVSLFWYQQALGQGPEFLTYFQNEAQLDKSGLPSDRFFAERPEGSVSTLKIQRTQQEDSAVYLCASSPLRDRRNSNQPQHFGDGTRLSIL.

V gene TRBV10-1 combines with J gene TRBJ1-2, with D possibly being TRBD1 (6 bases). Trimming removed 0 bases at V and 3 bases at J, with 11 bases between. There are 15 residues in the CDR3. Per the germline V gene, CDR1 is WNHNN and CDR2 is SYGVQD (reference sequence). In DNA form, the CDR3 reads TGCGCCAGCAGTGAGTCCGCCAGGGGAGACTATGGCTACACCTTC. It translates to CASSESARGDYGYTF.

The chain couples TRBV4-1 to TRBJ2-3; D possibly corresponds to TRBD2 (5 bases). The V and J ends lost 2 bases and 2 bases respectively, with 17 bases between them. This CDR3 has 17 residues. Per germline, CDR1 MGHRA and CDR2 YSYEKL. CDR3 residues: CASSQFPPGSPTDTQYF. The CDR3 DNA sequence: TGCGCCAGCAGCCAATTTCCCCCGGGGTCTCCCACAGATACGCAGTATTTT.

The rearrangement uses TRBV5-4 and TRBJ2-3, with 7 bases fitting TRBD2. The trim removed 4 bases at V and 9 bases at J, leaving 8 bases unmatched. Germline V lookup: CDR1 SGHNT, CDR2 YYREEE (reference sequence). The CDR3 totals 13 residues. The DNA of the CDR3 is TGTGCCAGCAGCCCCGAGACAGCGGGAACGCAGTATTTT. Protein: CASSPETAGTQYF.

The V gene is TRBV30, the J gene TRBJ1-2; the match to TRBD1 covers 11 bases. CDR3 length: 14 residues. Looked up from germline, CDR1 is GTSNPN and CDR2 is SVGIG (reference sequence). V trimming: 0 bases; J trimming: 8 bases; junction bases outside the gene matches: 5. This chain's CDR3 is CAWSVGGQGGGYTF. The CDR3 DNA is TGTGCCTGGAGTGTAGGGGGACAGGGGGGCGGCTACACCTTC.

The chain carries TRBV5-5 and TRBJ1-2, with 7 positions matching TRBD1. The CDR3 is 13 amino acids. Germline V lookup: CDR1 SGHKS, CDR2 YYEKEE (reference sequence). The J segment lost 7 bases and the V segment lost 5 bases, leaving 8 bases of the junction unmatched. The CDR3 loop reads CASRAGTVGGYTF. DNA for the CDR3: TGTGCCAGCAGGGCCGGGACAGTTGGTGGCTACACCTTC.

The chain recombines TRBV7-3 with TRBJ2-7; 9 nucleotides match TRBD2. This CDR3 has 14 residues. Germline V lookup: CDR1 SGHTA, CDR2 FQGTGA. Germline trimming cut 3 bases from V and 6 bases from J; bases unmatched to any gene: 6. CDR3 nucleotides: TGTGCCAGCAGCTTTGGCGGGGGGGAACGCGAGCAGTACTTC. It is translated as CASSFGGGEREQYF.

V is TRBV6-5 and J is TRBJ1-4; the D is unclear. Per the germline V gene, CDR1 is MNHEY and CDR2 is SVGAGI. The length of the CDR3 is 13 residues. V dropped 2 bases and J dropped 7 bases, with 8 bases sitting between them. The CDR3 spells CASSYRHGEKLFF. The CDR3 DNA sequence: TGTGCCAGCAGTTACCGACACGGTGAAAAACTGTTTTTT.

The chain combines TRBV2 with TRBJ1-2; possibly TRBD1 for D (6 bases). The CDR3 has 14 amino acids. V dropped 7 bases and J dropped 8 bases, with 20 bases sitting between them. Germline V gene sequence: CDR1 SNHLY, CDR2 FYNNEI. The CDR3 bases are TGTGCCAGCATCTTCGCGGGGGGCGGCTGGGGCTACACCTTC. Its protein is CASIFAGGGWGYTF.

V usage is TRBV7-6 and J usage is TRBJ2-7, with D possibly matching TRBD2 (6 bases). V lost 0 bases and J lost 6, with 9 bases in between. Germline CDR1 reads SGHVS; CDR2 reads FNYEAQ. CDR3 length equals 13 residues. CDR3 region: CASSLAGGSEQYF. DNA for the CDR3: TGTGCCAGCAGCTTAGCGGGAGGTTCCGAGCAGTACTTC.

The rearrangement links TRBV11-3 to TRBJ1-1; weak D call: TRBD1 (5 bases). Trimming pared 4 bases from V and 0 bases from J, leaving 15 bases between. CDR1 and CDR2 (germline): SGHNT, YENEEA. This CDR3 comprises 16 residues. Here the CDR3 DNA reads TGTGCCAGCAGCTCCTATTTGATGGGGGTGAACACTGAAGCTTTCTTT. Translated: CASSSYLMGVNTEAFF. Based on the CDR3 plus reference TRBV11-3 and TRBJ1-1, the full variable domain is EAGVVQSPRYKIIEKKQPVAFWCNPISGHNTLYWYLQNLGQGPELLIRYENEEAVDDSQLPKDRFSAERLKGVDSTLKIQPAELGDSAVYLCASSSYLMGVNTEAFFGQGTRLTVV.

This clone has just one count. This CDR3 is CASSPAAGGQGNTIYF. As DNA, the CDR3 is TGTGCCAGCTCACCGGCCGCGGGGGGGCAAGGAAACACCATATATTTT. This chain joins TRBV18 and TRBJ1-3; tentative D call: TRBD1 (6 bases). This CDR3 region has 16 residues. The V gene lost 3 bases and the J gene lost 4 bases, with 16 bases spanning the gap. Per the germline V gene, CDR1 is KGHSH and CDR2 is LQKENI.

This clone was picked up one time. The gene calls are TRBV5-1 and TRBJ2-3, with D unresolved. The CDR3 has 14 residues. V lost 0 bases, J lost 1 base, and 6 bases lay in between. The germline V gene has CDR1 SGHRS and CDR2 YFSETQ. The CDR3 bases are TGCGCCAGCAGCTTGGCGGATGGCACAGATACGCAGTATTTT. This gives the protein CASSLADGTDTQYF.

The V gene is TRBV29-1, the J gene TRBJ2-7; D gene ambiguous. Germline CDR1 SQVTM, CDR2 ANQGSEA. The CDR3 loop spans 11 amino acids. V was clipped by 5 bases and J by 3 bases, with 8 bases between them. CDR3 nucleotide sequence: TGCAGCGTTCATAGGGACTACGAGCAGTACTTC. The encoded protein is CSVHRDYEQYF.

The chain has TRBV19 and TRBJ1-2, with 7 positions matching TRBD1. V was clipped by 5 bases and J by 4 bases; unmatched bases: 10. Germline CDR1 LNHDA, CDR2 SQIVND (reference sequence). The CDR3 covers 15 residues. The CDR3 nucleotides read TGTGCCAGTAGTGCCCGGGCAGGGGGACGCTATGGCTACACCTTC. This translates into CASSARAGGRYGYTF. The complete variable domain, with remaining parts taken from reference TRBV19 and TRBJ1-2, reads DGGITQSPKYLFRKEGQNVTLSCEQNLNHDAMYWYRQDPGQGLRLIYYSQIVNDFQKGDIAEGYSVSREKKESFPLTVTSAQKNPTAFYLCASSARAGGRYGYTFGSGTRLTVV.

The chain uses TRBV7-6 and TRBJ2-7; a weak D match, TRBD1 (7 bases). The CDR3 extends over 16 amino acids. V lost 3 bases and J lost 3, with 18 bases in between. Germline V lookup: CDR1 SGHVS, CDR2 FNYEAQ. CDR3 coding DNA: TGTGCCAGCAGCTTGGCAGGGGGGACCGGGGACTACGAGCAGTACTTC. Encoded protein: CASSLAGGTGDYEQYF.

This sequence joins TRBV6-1 and TRBJ1-1, with 7 bases fitting TRBD1. V lost 4 bases and J lost 5; bases outside the gene matches: 7. Germline V gene data show CDR1 as MNHNS and CDR2 as SASEGT. CDR3 length: 14 amino acids. The CDR3 DNA follows: TGTGCCAGCAGTGCGTCAGGGGGGACTACTGAAGCTTTCTTT. Translation gives CASSASGGTTEAFF.